This passage covers 19 T cell receptor beta chains from one sample sequenced in a study of CD8+CD57+ T cells in acquired aplastic anemia. Genomic DNA served as template for TCR beta VDJ and CDR3 profiling. From the reads, TCRdb called clonotypes with MiXCR, one entry per CDR3 protein. The table lists a few hundred thousand distinct CDR3 sequences, roughly a third of them singletons, with less than 0.85% in the top ten. Patients chosen for sequencing had shown CD8+CD57+ cell expansion by flow cytometry. The material sequenced was sorted CD4+, CD8+, or CD8+CD57+ T cells (not recorded which) from PBMCs. The receptor set was obtained from a human donor with aplastic anemia.

This clonotype occurred a few times. It is unclear where the CDR3 begins or ends on the DNA, so no DNA is shown, and the CDR3 is as TCRdb lists it. V is TRBV4-1 and J is TRBJ2-1; the table assigns TRBD2, which was not confirmed against the DNA. The CDR3 totals 13 residues, both ends included. Germline V gives CDR1 MGHRA, CDR2 YSYEKL. CDR3 in amino acids: CASSQVGVGSKFF.

This clonotype was detected a few times. The rearrangement links TRBV5-5 to TRBJ2-2; 9 bases are shared with TRBD2. The CDR3 spans 16 residues. Germline values: CDR1 SGHKS, CDR2 YYEKEE (reference sequence). Losses at the gene ends were 6 bases for V and 6 bases for J; bases not matched to a gene: 12. The CDR3 here is CASTFRLAALPGELFF. The CDR3 DNA follows: TGTGCCAGCACCTTTCGACTAGCGGCCCTCCCCGGGGAGCTGTTTTTT. Together with reference TRBV5-5 and TRBJ2-2, the CDR3 gives the full variable domain: DAGVTQSPTHLIKTRGQQVTLRCSPISGHKSVSWYQQVLGQGPQFIFQYYEKEERGRGNFPDRFSARQFPNYSSELNVNALLLGDSALYLCASTFRLAALPGELFFGEGSRLTVL.

There are a few counts of this clonotype. The V gene is TRBV4-2, the J gene TRBJ1-5; a weak D match, TRBD1 (5 bases). The V gene's germline CDR1 is LGHNA and CDR2 YNFKEQ. The CDR3 is 16 residues long. The V end lost 0 bases, the J end lost 1 base, and 10 bases lay between the germline ends. The CDR3 here is CASSQDREISNQPQHF. In nucleotides, the CDR3 is TGTGCCAGCAGCCAAGACAGGGAGATCAGCAATCAGCCCCAGCATTTT.

This clonotype occurred a few times. The genes are TRBV30 and TRBJ1-2; 7 nucleotides line up with TRBD1. The length of the CDR3 is 13 residues. V shed 2 bases and J 9 bases; nucleotides not matched to a gene: 9. Germline lookup yields CDR1 GTSNPN and CDR2 SVGIG (reference sequence). The CDR3 DNA sequence: TGTGCCTGGAGTCCAAGACAGGGCGTAAGCTACACCTTC. It encodes CAWSPRQGVSYTF.

In its sample, this clonotype was seen a few times. This chain's CDR3 is CASSLDQGGNTIYF. CDR3 DNA: TGCGCCAGCAGCTTGGACCAGGGTGGAAACACCATATATTTT. The rearrangement joins TRBV5-1 to TRBJ1-3, with D maybe TRBD1 (5 bases). The germline V and J ends were trimmed by 0 bases and 3 bases, with 7 bases remaining between them. This CDR3 has 14 residues. Germline V gene sequence: CDR1 SGHRS, CDR2 YFSETQ.

The chain carries TRBV20-1 and TRBJ1-2; D not certain. Germline CDR1 is DFQATT and CDR2 is SNEGSKA (reference sequence). The CDR3 has 13 amino acids. V lost 6 bases to trimming and J lost 2 bases, with 13 bases between them. The DNA of the CDR3 is TGCAGTGCCTTCGCATTCGGGAACTATGGCTACACCTTC. This sequence encodes CSAFAFGNYGYTF.

This clonotype was seen a few times. This chain uses TRBV7-2 with TRBJ1-2, with 7 positions matching TRBD1. CDR1 and CDR2 from the germline V gene are SGHTA and FQGNSA. The CDR3 sequence is 14 residues long. Losses at the gene ends were 3 bases for V and 2 bases for J; bases not matched to a gene: 3. CDR3 nucleotide sequence: TGTGCCAGCAGCTTTAACAGGGGAAACTATGGCTACACCTTC. It encodes CASSFNRGNYGYTF.

The V and J genes are TRBV12-3 or TRBV12-4 and TRBJ2-1; the D gene is possibly TRBD2 (7 bases). The CDR3 is 14 residues long. Trimming took off 6 bases at V and 8 bases at J, with 17 bases between the two ends. The CDR3 loop is CASSRGGESDEQFF. In DNA, the CDR3 is TGTGCCAGCAGCCGAGGGGGGGAATCCGATGAGCAGTTCTTC.

CDR3 residues: CATSSLAGTNTGELFF. The CDR3 DNA sequence: TGTGCCACCAGTAGTCTAGCGGGTACGAACACCGGGGAGCTGTTTTTT. This chain connects TRBV24-1 to TRBJ2-2; 8 bases fit TRBD2. The CDR3 consists of 16 residues. V lost 6 bases to trimming and J lost 0 bases; unmatched junction nucleotides: 5. CDR1 is KGHDR and CDR2 is SFDVKD in the germline V gene.

The chain combines TRBV25-1 with TRBJ2-3; 10 bases fit TRBD2. Germline CDR1 reads MGHDK; CDR2 reads SYGVNS. The CDR3 is 15 amino acids. V dropped 4 bases and J dropped 4; count of bases not matched to a gene: 5. The CDR3 nucleotides are TGTGCCAGCAGTGCCCTAGCGGGAGAAGCAGATACGCAGTATTTT. It translates to CASSALAGEADTQYF.

About this clonotype itself: A much larger clone lies one base from this, so it may be a read error. The CDR3 region is CASSYSRGTKYEQYF. CDR3 in DNA: TGTGCCAGCAGCTATAGCCGGGGCACAAAATACGAGCAGTACTTC. The chain couples TRBV7-8 to TRBJ2-7, with D perhaps assigned TRBD1 or TRBD2 (5 bases each). V shed 4 bases and J shed 4 bases, with 17 bases lying between them. The CDR3 consists of 15 residues. Per germline, CDR1 SGHVS and CDR2 FQNEAQ.

The gene calls are TRBV19 and TRBJ1-1, with D unclear. Trimming took off 4 bases at V and 10 bases at J, with 16 bases between the two ends. Germline V CDR1 and CDR2: LNHDA, SQIVND (reference sequence). There are 13 residues in the CDR3. The CDR3 sequence is CASSTQLARGAFF. Here the CDR3 DNA reads TGTGCCAGTAGTACTCAGTTAGCCCGAGGAGCTTTCTTT.

The sample holds a few counts of this clonotype. V and J are TRBV5-1 and TRBJ1-1; 8 bases fit TRBD1. CDR1 is SGHRS and CDR2 is YFSETQ in the germline V gene. With 5 bases clipped from V and 1 base from J, the junction kept 7 bases outside the gene matches. The CDR3 is 15 residues long. The CDR3 loop is CASRTLGQGNTEAFF. CDR3 nucleotides: TGCGCCAGCAGGACACTAGGACAGGGGAACACTGAAGCTTTCTTT.

The rearrangement joins TRBV12-3 or TRBV12-4 to TRBJ2-1, with D uncertain. The CDR3 extends over 14 amino acids. V lost 3 bases to trimming and J lost 6 bases, with 12 bases between them. CDR3 region: CASSLGAAINEQFF. CDR3 bases: TGTGCCAGCAGTTTGGGTGCGGCTATCAATGAGCAGTTCTTC.

V usage is TRBV20-1 and J usage is TRBJ2-7; a weak D match, TRBD2 (5 bases). This CDR3 has 16 residues. Trimming removed 5 bases from V and 3 bases from J, with 23 bases in between. CDR1 DFQATT and CDR2 SNEGSKA come from the germline V gene (reference sequence). For the CDR3, the DNA is TGCAGTGCTGAGGAGCCGGGGTCTTTTGAGGGCTACGAGCAGTACTTC. Protein product: CSAEEPGSFEGYEQYF.

This clonotype was detected many times. J is TRBJ1-5 and V is TRBV24-1; D gene uncertain. The germline V and J ends were trimmed by 12 bases and 4 bases, with 3 bases remaining between them. The germline V gene encodes CDR1 KGHDR and CDR2 SFDVKD. The CDR3 covers 9 residues. The CDR3 bases are TGTGCCGTGAATCAGCCCCAGCATTTT. This encodes CAVNQPQHF.

This clonotype was recorded a few times. The V gene is TRBV2, the J gene TRBJ1-2; D gene uncertain. The CDR3 is 13 amino acids. The germline gives CDR1 SNHLY, CDR2 FYNNEI. V lost 4 bases and J 3 bases, leaving 9 bases between the germline ends. CDR3 amino acids: CASSVGSDYGYTF. As DNA, the CDR3 is TGTGCCAGCAGTGTCGGCTCTGACTATGGCTACACCTTC.

This clonotype showed up many times. This chain uses TRBV7-8 with TRBJ2-7, with a weak D call TRBD2 (6 bases). Between the trimmed V and J ends, which lost 3 bases and 3 bases, there was a span of 9 bases. Germline V lookup: CDR1 SGHVS, CDR2 FQNEAQ. This CDR3 contains 13 residues. The CDR3 DNA reads as TGTGCCAGCAGCTTCGGAGGGAGCTACGAGCAGTACTTC. Residues: CASSFGGSYEQYF.

This clonotype was observed a handful of times. This chain joins TRBV20-1 and TRBJ2-1; tentatively, D is TRBD1 or TRBD2 (5 bases each). Germline loops: CDR1 DFQATT, CDR2 SNEGSKA (reference sequence). CDR3 length: 11 residues. With 5 bases removed from V and 10 bases from J, the gap between germline ends came to 12 bases. CDR3 sequence (DNA): TGCAGTGCTTCCCCTGGGGGAGAGCAGTTCTTC. It is translated as CSASPGGEQFF.